The 20 T cell receptor beta chains listed next were all sequenced from one sample in a study of blood T cell repertoires in COVID-19. Profiled with immunoSEQ multiplex PCR; TCRdb holds only in-frame clones, not every one. The sample has around 300,000 clones; under 90% are singletons. The specimen sequenced was PBMCs or T cells enriched from blood (not recorded which). These TCRs come from a woman aged 30 to 39 who had recovered from COVID-19.

The chain uses TRBV19 and TRBJ2-7, with D perhaps matching TRBD1 (5 bases). Trimming removed 3 bases from V and 2 bases from J, with 14 bases in between. Germline CDR1 reads LNHDA; CDR2 reads SQIVND (reference sequence). This CDR3 is 15 amino acids long. This CDR3 is CASSMATDTPYEQYF. The CDR3 region has the DNA TGTGCCAGTAGTATGGCCACGGACACCCCCTACGAGCAGTACTTC.

This clone is a singleton in its sample. The chain uses TRBV5-1 and TRBJ2-1, with 10 bases fitting TRBD2. Germline assignment: CDR1 SGHRS and CDR2 YFSETQ. CDR3 length equals 19 residues. The V and J ends lost 4 bases and 5 bases, in that order; junction bases with no gene match: 18. The CDR3 sequence is CASSPWGLAGVSDDNEQFF. Written as DNA, the CDR3 is TGCGCCAGCAGCCCGTGGGGCCTAGCGGGAGTATCGGACGACAATGAGCAGTTCTTC.

The chain combines TRBV21-1 with TRBJ2-1; the DNA was not compared with TRBD2, the D call given in the table. TRBV21-1 is listed as a pseudogene. This CDR3 region has 18 residues. CDR3 region: CASPTGGLAGGWDNEQFF. For the CDR3, the DNA is TGTGCCAGCCCTACAGGGGGACTAGCGGGAGGTTGGGACAATGAGCAGTTCTTC.

J is TRBJ1-6 and V is TRBV6-5; tentative D call: TRBD1 (6 bases). The CDR3 extends over 15 amino acids. The V gene's germline CDR1 is MNHEY and CDR2 SVGAGI. V dropped 4 bases and J dropped 7 bases, with 14 bases sitting between them. The CDR3 is CASSSRGIGNSPLHF. The CDR3 DNA reads as TGTGCCAGCAGTTCCAGGGGTATCGGGAATTCACCCCTCCACTTT.

This rearrangement joins TRBV27 to TRBJ2-1; 7 bases align to TRBD2. J was trimmed by 5 bases and V by 8 bases; bases with no gene match: 9. The CDR3 is made up of 14 amino acids. Germline V gene sequence: CDR1 MNHEY, CDR2 SMNVEV (reference sequence). CDR3: CASVSGNFHNEQFF. In DNA form, the CDR3 reads TGTGCCAGCGTCAGCGGGAATTTCCACAATGAGCAGTTCTTC.

The chain has TRBV18 and TRBJ2-2; the match to TRBD2 covers 8 bases. The CDR3 extends over 16 amino acids. After removal of 6 bases from V and 3 bases from J, the junction contained 9 bases not matched to a gene. CDR1 and CDR2 (germline): KGHSH, LQKENI. The CDR3: CASSKTGGTYTGELFF. The CDR3 DNA is TGTGCCAGCTCCAAGACGGGGGGGACCTACACCGGGGAGCTGTTTTTT.

This clone was found a few times. J is TRBJ2-7 and V is TRBV6-5, with 12 bases lining up with TRBD2. CDR1 and CDR2 from the germline V gene are MNHEY and SVGAGI. With V trimmed by 6 bases and J by 5 bases, 8 bases remained unmatched. CDR3 length equals 15 residues. Here the CDR3 reads CASRTLASGRDEQYF. The CDR3, as DNA: TGTGCCAGCAGAACCCTCGCTAGCGGGAGGGACGAGCAGTACTTC.

V and J are TRBV2 and TRBJ1-2; D is unclear. Germline CDR1 is SNHLY and CDR2 is FYNNEI. The CDR3 is 13 residues long. The ends were cut back, 5 bases at V and 6 bases at J, with 13 bases in the middle. The DNA for the CDR3 is TGTGCCAGCAGTACTCGCCGTTTCAATGGCTACACCTTC. Its translation: CASSTRRFNGYTF.

The V gene is TRBV5-1, the J gene TRBJ1-4, with 9 bases that match TRBD1. This CDR3 spans 15 amino acids. J lost 3 bases, V lost 5 bases, and 5 bases had no gene match. Germline CDR1 SGHRS, CDR2 YFSETQ. The CDR3 DNA reads TGCGCCAGCAGATTACAGGGGGCCTCTAATGAAAAACTGTTTTTT. Its translation: CASRLQGASNEKLFF.

The gene calls are TRBV5-1 and TRBJ1-6, with a possible D match to TRBD1 (5 bases). The CDR3 length is 14 residues. Trimming took 0 bases from V and 8 from J, leaving 9 bases between them. Germline CDR1 reads SGHRS; CDR2 reads YFSETQ. In DNA form, the CDR3 reads TGCGCCAGCAGCTTGGCACAGGAAGATTCACCCCTCCACTTT. This encodes CASSLAQEDSPLHF.

J is TRBJ2-5 and V is TRBV18, with 13 bases matching TRBD2. Germline CDR1 and CDR2: KGHSH and LQKENI. The J segment lost 7 bases and the V segment lost 6 bases, leaving 8 bases of the junction unmatched. CDR3 length equals 15 residues. CDR3 loop: CASSWTSGGRGTQYF. CDR3 bases: TGTGCCAGCTCGTGGACTAGCGGGGGCCGGGGGACCCAGTACTTC.

The sample holds a few counts of this clone. The V and J genes are TRBV7-3 and TRBJ2-7; TRBD1 might be the D (5 bases). There are 14 residues in the CDR3. Germline CDR1 reads SGHTA; CDR2 reads FQGTGA. The germline V and J ends were trimmed by 5 bases and 0 bases, with 11 bases remaining between them. CDR3 sequence reads: CASSDSSTSYEQYF. As DNA, the CDR3 is TGTGCCAGCAGCGACAGTTCTACCTCCTACGAGCAGTACTTC.

The V and J genes are TRBV19 and TRBJ2-1, with TRBD2 identical over 7 bases. V shed 4 bases and J 3 bases; nucleotides not matched to a gene: 9. The CDR3 extends over 16 amino acids. CDR1 and CDR2 (germline): LNHDA, SQIVND (reference sequence). CDR3 region: CASSKDRDYYYNEQFF. In DNA form, the CDR3 reads TGTGCCAGTAGTAAAGACCGGGACTACTACTACAATGAGCAGTTCTTC. Full variable domain (missing parts from reference TRBV19 and TRBJ2-1): DGGITQSPKYLFRKEGQNVTLSCEQNLNHDAMYWYRQDPGQGLRLIYYSQIVNDFQKGDIAEGYSVSREKKESFPLTVTSAQKNPTAFYLCASSKDRDYYYNEQFFGPGTRLTVL.

J is TRBJ1-2 and V is TRBV27; D is ambiguous. The CDR3 consists of 13 residues. V was pared by 6 bases and J by 8 bases, with 16 bases between. Germline CDR1 reads MNHEY; CDR2 reads SMNVEV (reference sequence). The CDR3 reads CASSSRGGTGYTF. As DNA, the CDR3 is TGTGCCAGCAGCTCCCGAGGCGGCACGGGCTACACCTTC.

The DNA of the CDR3 is TGTGCCAGCAGCCGGGCAGATTTTAATTCACCCCTCCACTTT. Translating it yields CASSRADFNSPLHF. The chain carries TRBV3-1 (or the pseudogene TRBV3-2) and TRBJ1-6, with unresolved D. The V gene lost 4 bases and the J gene lost 6 bases, with 10 bases spanning the gap. Looked up from germline, CDR1 is LGHDT and CDR2 is YNNKEL (reference sequence). CDR3 length: 14 amino acids.

The rearrangement joins TRBV4-1 to TRBJ2-1; TRBD2 matches 9 bases. The CDR3 is made up of 16 amino acids. Germline trimming cut 0 bases from V and 10 bases from J; bases unmatched to any gene: 10. The germline V gene encodes CDR1 MGHRA and CDR2 YSYEKL. The CDR3 spells CASSQDVAGDRGEQFF. CDR3 sequence (DNA): TGCGCCAGCAGCCAAGATGTAGCGGGAGATCGGGGGGAGCAGTTCTTC.

The chain has TRBV6-6 and TRBJ1-4; no firm D call. The CDR3 spans 15 residues. Germline V gene lookup returns CDR1 MNHNY and CDR2 SVGAGI (reference sequence). V lost 3 bases and J lost 0, with 8 bases in between. The CDR3 nucleotides are TGTGCCAGCAGTTATCGGAGGACAACTAATGAAAAACTGTTTTTT. Protein: CASSYRRTTNEKLFF.

A single count supports this clone. V and J are TRBV5-1 and TRBJ2-7; TRBD2 might be the D (6 bases). This CDR3 is 14 amino acids long. The V end lost 5 bases, the J end lost 3 bases, and 15 bases lay between the germline ends. Per the germline V gene, CDR1 is SGHRS and CDR2 is YFSETQ. The CDR3 spells CASSDSGVIYEQYF. The DNA for the CDR3 is TGCGCCAGCAGTGACTCGGGAGTCATCTACGAGCAGTACTTC.

This clone was counted a single time. The chain combines TRBV30 with TRBJ2-7, with D perhaps TRBD2 (6 bases). The CDR3 runs 15 residues. Germline loops: CDR1 GTSNPN, CDR2 SVGIG (reference sequence). The ends were cut back, 2 bases at V and 0 bases at J, with 14 bases in the middle. The CDR3 nucleotides read TGTGCCTGGAGTTCTGGAGGGTCCGTCTCCTACGAGCAGTACTTC. It yields the protein CAWSSGGSVSYEQYF. Drawing the rest from reference TRBV30 and TRBJ2-7, the complete variable domain is SQTIHQWPATLVQPVGSPLSLECTVEGTSNPNLYWYRQAAGRGLQLLFYSVGIGQISSEVPQNLSASRPQDRQFILSSKKLLLSDSGFYLCAWSSGGSVSYEQYFGPGTRLTVT.

J is TRBJ2-7 and V is TRBV5-4, with a weak D call TRBD2 (6 bases). The CDR3 is made up of 14 amino acids. The V gene lost 4 bases and the J gene lost 3 bases, with 14 bases spanning the gap. Per germline, CDR1 SGHNT and CDR2 YYREEE (reference sequence). The CDR3 nucleotides read TGTGCCAGCAGCCCGGGGCCGGGACTCTACGAGCAGTACTTC. Translated: CASSPGPGLYEQYF.